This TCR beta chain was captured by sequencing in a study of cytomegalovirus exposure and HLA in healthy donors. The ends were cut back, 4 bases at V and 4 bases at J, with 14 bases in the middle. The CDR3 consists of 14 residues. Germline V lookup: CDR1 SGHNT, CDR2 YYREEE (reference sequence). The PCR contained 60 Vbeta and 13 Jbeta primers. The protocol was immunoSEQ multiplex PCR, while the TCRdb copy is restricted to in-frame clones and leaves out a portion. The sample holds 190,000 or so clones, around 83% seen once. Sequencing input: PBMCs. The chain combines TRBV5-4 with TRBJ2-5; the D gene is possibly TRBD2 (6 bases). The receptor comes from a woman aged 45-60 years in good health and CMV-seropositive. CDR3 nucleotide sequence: TGTGCCAGCAGCCTCCATCTAGCGACAGAGACCCAGTACTTC. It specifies CASSLHLATETQYF.